The 9 T cell receptor beta chains below all came from one sample that was sequenced in a study of blood T cell repertoires in COVID-19. Using immunoSEQ multiplex PCR, the repertoire was profiled, and TCRdb retains in-frame clones only, with some absent. Of 68,000 or so clones in the sample, roughly 88% were seen once. The sequenced material came from peripheral blood. The receptors come from a woman in her 70s with acute or convalescent COVID-19.

V gene TRBV9 combines with J gene TRBJ1-3, with D unresolved. The CDR3 length is 15 residues. V was shortened by 0 bases and J by 0 bases, with 7 bases between the two germline ends. Germline V gives CDR1 SGDLS, CDR2 YYNGEE. The CDR3 here is CASSVGRSSGNTIYF. The CDR3 DNA follows: TGTGCCAGCAGCGTAGGTCGGAGCTCTGGAAACACCATATATTTT.

The rearrangement joins TRBV11-3 to TRBJ1-1, with D uncertain. This CDR3 is 12 amino acids long. V was clipped by 1 base and J by 9 bases, with 9 bases between them. Germline V CDR1 and CDR2: SGHNT, YENEEA. CDR3 bases: TGTGCCAGCAGCTTAGCAGAGGGAAAAGCTTTCTTT. Translating gives CASSLAEGKAFF.

This sequence joins TRBV7-9 and TRBJ1-4, with D perhaps TRBD1 (5 bases). This CDR3 contains 14 residues. CDR1 is SEHNR and CDR2 is FQNEAQ in the germline V gene (reference sequence). Between the trimmed V and J ends, which lost 5 bases and 4 bases, there was a span of 11 bases. The CDR3 is CASSPPTVNEKLFF. In DNA, the CDR3 is TGTGCCAGCAGCCCCCCGACAGTTAATGAAAAACTGTTTTTT.

The chain joins TRBV11-1 to TRBJ2-1, with 7 nucleotides matching TRBD2. The junction had 8 bases not matched to a gene; V was cut back by 3 bases and J by 9 bases. Germline CDR1 and CDR2: SGHAT and FQDESV (reference sequence). This CDR3 region has 14 residues. CDR3 nucleotides: TGTGCCAGCAGCTTGGGCGGGAGCCGTAGTGAGCAGTTCTTC. Amino acid sequence: CASSLGGSRSEQFF.

V and J are TRBV11-3 and TRBJ2-7; D possibly corresponds to TRBD1 (6 bases). V shed 5 bases and J shed 6 bases, with 14 bases lying between them. CDR3 length: 13 residues. Germline values: CDR1 SGHNT, CDR2 YENEEA. The CDR3 DNA reads TGTGCCAGCAGCCCCAAGGGGGACGCCGAGCAGTACTTC. Translating gives CASSPKGDAEQYF.

The chain carries TRBV20-1 and TRBJ1-2, with TRBD1 as a possible D gene (6 bases). The CDR3 has 10 residues. Germline V gives CDR1 DFQATT, CDR2 SNEGSKA (reference sequence). Trimming shortened V by 5 bases and J by 7 bases, and 8 bases separated the two germline ends. The CDR3: CSAWDTGYTF. The CDR3 DNA sequence: TGCAGTGCTTGGGACACTGGCTACACCTTC.

This chain connects TRBV28 to TRBJ2-7; TRBD2 matches at 16 bases. Germline CDR1 and CDR2: MDHEN and SYDVKM. CDR3 length equals 17 residues. V shed 2 bases and J 4 bases; nucleotides not matched to a gene: 5. CDR3 DNA sequence: TGTGCCAGCAGTTTAGTGGGACTAGCGGGAGGGGGTTACGAGCAGTACTTC. Protein: CASSLVGLAGGGYEQYF.

This clone has only one observation. This rearrangement joins TRBV30 to TRBJ1-1; D gene ambiguous. The CDR3 covers 11 residues. Trimming left V 2 bases short and J 10 bases short, with 11 bases between. Germline V lookup: CDR1 GTSNPN, CDR2 SVGIG (reference sequence). DNA of the CDR3: TGTGCCTGGAGTCAAGCGGAAGGAGCTTTCTTT. Its translation is CAWSQAEGAFF.

The CDR3 loop reads CASSKGPKTDRNTIYF. CDR3 nucleotides: TGTGCCAGCAGCAAAGGTCCAAAGACAGACAGAAACACCATATATTTT. This chain links TRBV21-1 with TRBJ1-3; the table names TRBD1, a call not compared with the DNA. TRBV21-1 is tagged as a pseudogene. The length of the CDR3 is 16 residues.